The rows below give T cell receptor beta chains drawn from one sample of a study of blood T cells in healthy people across ages. TCRdb reprocessed the 5' RACE reads with MiXCR, giving one entry per CDR3 protein. The sample includes roughly 700,000 distinct CDR3 sequences, around a quarter of them seen just once. The same sample was also studied in work on T cells of mothers and their children.

Specimen: blood. The source is a boy younger than 18 in good health. The CDR3 runs from the conserved cysteine through the conserved F or W. Each record gives: V gene, D gene, J gene, CDR3 protein. D genes are given only for firm matches.

TRBV19	TRBD1	TRBJ1-3	CASRRTGAGNTIYF
TRBV27	TRBD1	TRBJ1-2	CASSYTGGYGYTF
TRBV29-1	-	TRBJ2-5	CSVGTYQETQYF
TRBV20-1	-	TRBJ2-6	CSATPLGALGANVLTF
TRBV6-2/TRBV6-3	-	TRBJ2-1	CASSYSSGSSGVDEQFF
TRBV29-1	-	TRBJ2-6	CSVEERGRELNVLTF
TRBV20-1	-	TRBJ2-4	CSARDSGDF
TRBV25-1	TRBD1	TRBJ2-6	CASSEGTGEGNVLTF
TRBV6-2/TRBV6-3	-	TRBJ1-2	CASSYVDNYGYTF
TRBV11-2	TRBD1	TRBJ2-1	CASCYWGQGVPGEQFF